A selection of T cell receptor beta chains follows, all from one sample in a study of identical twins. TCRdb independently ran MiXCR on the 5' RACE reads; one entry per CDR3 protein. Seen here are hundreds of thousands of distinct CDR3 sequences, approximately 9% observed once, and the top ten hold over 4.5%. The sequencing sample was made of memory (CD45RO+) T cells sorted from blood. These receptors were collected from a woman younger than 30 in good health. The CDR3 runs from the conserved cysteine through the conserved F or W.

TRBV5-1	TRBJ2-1	CASGGSSASSYNEQFF
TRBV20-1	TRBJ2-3	CSARDYIVADTQYF
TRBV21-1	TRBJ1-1	CASSTSDRLNTEAFF
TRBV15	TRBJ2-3	CATSRRLAGDVTDTQYF
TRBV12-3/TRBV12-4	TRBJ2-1	CASSLLGFGLSSYNEQFF
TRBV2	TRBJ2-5	CASIVRGQGETQYF
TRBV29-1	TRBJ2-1	CSVTARELVNEQFF
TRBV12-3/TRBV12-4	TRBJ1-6	CASSSANNSPLHF
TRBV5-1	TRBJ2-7	CASSPGEDEQYF
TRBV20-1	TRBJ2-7	CSALIAGLTYEQYF
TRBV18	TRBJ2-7	CASSEGTLGREQYF
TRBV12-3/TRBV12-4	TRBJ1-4	CASSLHGGDEKLFF
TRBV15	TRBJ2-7	CATSRVAGGAYEQYF
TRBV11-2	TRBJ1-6	CASSSGPNNSPLHF
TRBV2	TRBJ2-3	CASSGTRASTDTQYF
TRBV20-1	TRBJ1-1	CSASPYTLNTEAFF
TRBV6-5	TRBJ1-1	CASSYGAGRDPQEAFF
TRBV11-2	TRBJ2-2	CASSSASGYTGELFF
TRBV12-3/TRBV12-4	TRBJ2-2	CASSSGGTGELFF
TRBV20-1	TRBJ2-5	CSARRGAETQYF
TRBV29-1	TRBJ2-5	CSVVPGTNQYF
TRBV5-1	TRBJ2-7	CASSLGLATSYEQYF